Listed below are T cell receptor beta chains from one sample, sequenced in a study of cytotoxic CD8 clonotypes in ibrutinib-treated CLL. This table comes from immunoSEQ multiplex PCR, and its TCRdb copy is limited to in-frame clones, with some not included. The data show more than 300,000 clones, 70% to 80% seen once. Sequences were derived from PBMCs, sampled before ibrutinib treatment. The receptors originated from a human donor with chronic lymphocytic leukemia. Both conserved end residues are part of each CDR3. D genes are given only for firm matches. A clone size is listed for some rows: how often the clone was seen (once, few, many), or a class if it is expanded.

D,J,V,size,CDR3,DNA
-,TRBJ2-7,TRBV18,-,CASSPLFQGAVHEQYF,TGTGCCAGCTCACCACTTTTTCAGGGCGCTGTCCACGAGCAGTACTTC
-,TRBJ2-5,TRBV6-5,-,CASSRYQETQYF,TGTGCCAGCAGTCGGTATCAAGAGACCCAGTACTTC
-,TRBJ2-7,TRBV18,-,CASSPTARQPGSGQYF,TGTGCCAGCTCACCAACAGCGCGACAGCCGGGCTCCGGGCAGTACTTC
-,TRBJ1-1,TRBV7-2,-,CASSLGGWVPNTEAFF,TGTGCCAGCAGCTTAGGGGGGTGGGTACCAAACACTGAAGCTTTCTTT
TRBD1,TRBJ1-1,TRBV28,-,CASSPGTAYTEAFF,TGTGCCAGCAGCCCCGGGACAGCGTACACTGAAGCTTTCTTT
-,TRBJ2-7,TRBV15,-,CATGPGFGSEQYF,TGTGCCACCGGCCCCGGGTTTGGTTCCGAGCAGTACTTC
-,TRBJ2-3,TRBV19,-,CASSMGRDLADTQYF,TGTGCCAGTAGTATGGGGCGGGACCTCGCAGATACGCAGTATTTT
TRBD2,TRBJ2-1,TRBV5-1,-,CASRNIVAGGPGEQFF,TGCGCCAGCAGAAACATAGTAGCGGGAGGGCCGGGTGAGCAGTTCTTC
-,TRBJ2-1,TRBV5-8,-,CASSLVARLGEQFF,TGTGCCAGCAGCTTAGTGGCGCGTCTTGGTGAGCAGTTCTTC
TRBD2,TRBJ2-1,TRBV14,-,CASSRSGGATEQFF,TGTGCCAGCAGCCGAAGCGGGGGGGCAACCGAGCAGTTCTTC
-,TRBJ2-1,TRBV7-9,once,CASSPVGFYEQFF,TGTGCCAGCAGCCCAGTCGGCTTCTACGAGCAGTTCTTC
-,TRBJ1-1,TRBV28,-,CASSFSSPGGTEAFF,TGTGCCAGCAGTTTCTCGTCTCCTGGGGGGACTGAAGCTTTCTTT
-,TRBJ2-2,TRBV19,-,CASFGLTGELFF,TGTGCCTCATTTGGACTCACCGGGGAGCTGTTTTTT
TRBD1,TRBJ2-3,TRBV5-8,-,CASSQRQGAVGTDTQYF,TGTGCCAGCAGCCAAAGACAGGGGGCGGTGGGCACAGATACGCAGTATTTT
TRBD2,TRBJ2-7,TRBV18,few,CASSLTSGPFSYEQYF,TGTGCCAGCTCACTCACTAGCGGGCCTTTCTCCTACGAGCAGTACTTC
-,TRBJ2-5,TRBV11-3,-,CASSLEIFGKLETQYF,TGTGCCAGCAGCTTAGAGATTTTCGGAAAGCTGGAGACCCAGTACTTC
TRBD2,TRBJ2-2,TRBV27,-,CASRPTSGRITGELFF,TGTGCCAGCAGACCCACTAGCGGGAGAATCACCGGGGAGCTGTTTTTT
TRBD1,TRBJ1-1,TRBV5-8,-,CASSPLRGVVNTEAFF,TGTGCCAGCAGCCCACTCAGGGGGGTAGTTAACACTGAAGCTTTCTTT
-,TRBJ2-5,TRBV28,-,CASSLDRGTQYF,TGTGCCAGCAGTTTAGATCGAGGGACCCAGTACTTC
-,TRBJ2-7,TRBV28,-,CASSWGPSAHEQYF,TGTGCCAGCAGTTGGGGGCCTAGCGCCCACGAGCAGTACTTC
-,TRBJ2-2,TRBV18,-,CASSPVSVTGPYTGELFF,TGTGCCAGCTCACCGGTTTCCGTGACAGGTCCTTACACCGGGGAGCTGTTTTTT
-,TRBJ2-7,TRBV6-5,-,CASSYSVKRGYEQYF,TGTGCCAGCAGTTACTCGGTGAAAAGGGGCTACGAGCAGTACTTC
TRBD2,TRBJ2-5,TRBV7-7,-,CASSLGLAGGLETQYF,TGTGCCAGCAGCCTAGGACTAGCGGGAGGTTTAGAGACCCAGTACTTC
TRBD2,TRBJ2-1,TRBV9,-,CASSSRTSGRIVEQFF,TGTGCCAGCAGCTCTCGGACTAGCGGGAGAATAGTTGAGCAGTTCTTC
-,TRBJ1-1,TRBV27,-,CASSLSLGYTEAFF,TGTGCCAGCAGTTTATCGTTGGGGTACACTGAAGCTTTCTTT
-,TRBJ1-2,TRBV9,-,CASSVVDGFAF,TGTGCCAGCAGCGTAGTTGACGGCTTCGCCTTC
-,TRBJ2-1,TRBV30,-,CAWSVRRDYNEQFF,TGTGCCTGGAGTGTACGCAGGGACTACAATGAGCAGTTCTTC
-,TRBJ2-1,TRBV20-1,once,CSAIFIGEQFF,TGCAGTGCTATTTTTATTGGGGAGCAGTTCTTC
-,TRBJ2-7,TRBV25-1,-,CASSEFDTYYEQYF,TGTGCCAGCAGTGAATTCGACACCTACTACGAGCAGTACTTC
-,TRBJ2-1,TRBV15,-,CATSRAAGDRSNEQFF,TGTGCCACCAGCAGAGCTGCGGGCGATCGGAGCAATGAGCAGTTCTTC
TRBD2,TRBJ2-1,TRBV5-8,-,CASSLASLAGDEQFF,TGTGCCAGCAGCTTGGCCTCGCTAGCGGGAGATGAGCAGTTCTTC
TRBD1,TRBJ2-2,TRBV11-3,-,CASSMFGQGSIELFF,TGTGCCAGCAGCATGTTCGGACAGGGGAGTATAGAGCTGTTTTTT
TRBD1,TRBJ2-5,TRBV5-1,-,CASSLGTGRETQYF,TGCGCCAGCAGCTTGGGGACAGGGCGAGAGACCCAGTACTTC